Reported below is one T cell receptor (beta chain). The data were obtained in a study of beta chain features in type 1 diabetes. Study information: Summed over all samples, the examined sorted cells came to fewer than 120 million.

What was sequenced were expressed TCRB transcripts, since all of the isolated RNA had been reverse transcribed. Assay: immunoSEQ multiplex PCR; the TCRdb copy retains only in-frame clones and omits some. This sample has about 42,000 clones; 50% occur once, and the top ten carry 0.25% to 0.3%. Trimming took off 3 bases at V and 6 bases at J, with 12 bases between the two ends. The CDR3 length is 14 residues. Germline loops: CDR1 SNHLY, CDR2 FYNNEI. The sequenced sample consisted of stem cell memory CD4+ T cells from blood. This rearrangement joins TRBV2 to TRBJ1-5; D may be TRBD1 (5 bases). This TCR came from a woman aged 25-40 years in good health. CDR3 nucleotide sequence: TGTGCCAGCAGTGACGGGGGAAGGGGTCAGCCCCAGCATTTT. Amino acid sequence: CASSDGGRGQPQHF.